In this sample, the clone carrying this T cell receptor (beta chain) turned up a few times. As handled by the study authors: Reference gene primer amplification in the assay estimated nucleated cell counts. Sequenced by immunoSEQ multiplex PCR; TCRdb stores in-frame clones only, minus some. The V and J calls and clone size are taken from that table; D and trimming were inferred from the DNA. Here the sample spans under 300,000 clones, more than 85% being singletons. The data belong to a study of blood T cell repertoires in COVID-19. Turning to the study itself: Material from acute and convalescent COVID-19 was sourced from the United States, Italy and Spain.

The CDR3 is made up of 14 amino acids. After removal of 10 bases from V and 0 bases from J, the junction contained 5 bases not matched to a gene. Germline assignment: CDR1 WNHNN and CDR2 SYGVQD (reference sequence). This rearrangement joins TRBV10-1 to TRBJ2-5; 10 positions match TRBD2. This clonotype was obtained from a young man with active or convalescent COVID-19. Sequencing was performed on peripheral blood. The CDR3 coding sequence is TGCGCCAACGCACTAGCGGGGTACCAAGAGACCCAGTACTTC. Translated, it gives CANALAGYQETQYF.